These T cell receptor beta chains were read from a single sample in a study of T cell changes during pregnancy in multiple sclerosis. Clones were read by immunoSEQ multiplex PCR, and TCRdb kept only the in-frame ones, dropping some. This table has fewer than 85,000 clones, 90% to 95% appearing once. Sample: peripheral blood, taken in the first trimester of pregnancy. The receptors were sampled from a female donor in good health, enrolled as a control in a pregnancy study. CDR3s include the opening cysteine and the closing phenylalanine or tryptophan. D genes are given only for firm matches. Clone size is stated in some rows and not others, as once, few, many or a class when expanded.

j_call,clone_size,v_call,d_call,cdr3_nt,cdr3_aa
TRBJ1-5,NA,TRBV28,NA,TGTGCCAGCAGTACCCGGACGGGTGGAGGGCCCCAGCATTTT,CASSTRTGGGPQHF
TRBJ2-5,NA,TRBV27,NA,TGTGCCAGCAGTGCTTACAGGGCTCCAGAGACCCAGTACTTC,CASSAYRAPETQYF
TRBJ2-6,NA,TRBV5-1,NA,TGCGCCAGCAGCTTGGGGAGGGCTGGGGCCAACGTCCTGACTTTC,CASSLGRAGANVLTF
TRBJ2-5,NA,TRBV5-6,TRBD1,TGTGCCAGCAGCTTGACAGGGGGTAAAGAGACCCAGTACTTC,CASSLTGGKETQYF
TRBJ2-7,NA,TRBV27,TRBD2,TGTGCCAGCAGCAAAGGGGTTCCCGTAGCGGGAGTCTACGAGCAGTACTTC,CASSKGVPVAGVYEQYF
TRBJ1-1,NA,TRBV6-6,NA,TGTGCCAGCAGTTACTCAGCGGGTACGCGAACTGAAGCTTTCTTT,CASSYSAGTRTEAFF
TRBJ2-7,once,TRBV10-3,TRBD2,TGTGCCATCAGTTACGGGGGGATCTCCTACGAGCAGTACTTC,CAISYGGISYEQYF
TRBJ2-6,NA,TRBV6-1,NA,TGTGCCAGCAGTGGGGCAGGGGAGACAACTGGGGCCAACGTCCTGACTTTC,CASSGAGETTGANVLTF
TRBJ2-5,NA,TRBV7-9,NA,TGTGCCAGCAGCTTTCAGGGCCGGCAAGAGACCCAGTACTTC,CASSFQGRQETQYF
TRBJ2-2,NA,TRBV7-2,NA,TGTGCCAGCAGCCCCTATCTTCGGGAGCTGTTTTTT,CASSPYLRELFF